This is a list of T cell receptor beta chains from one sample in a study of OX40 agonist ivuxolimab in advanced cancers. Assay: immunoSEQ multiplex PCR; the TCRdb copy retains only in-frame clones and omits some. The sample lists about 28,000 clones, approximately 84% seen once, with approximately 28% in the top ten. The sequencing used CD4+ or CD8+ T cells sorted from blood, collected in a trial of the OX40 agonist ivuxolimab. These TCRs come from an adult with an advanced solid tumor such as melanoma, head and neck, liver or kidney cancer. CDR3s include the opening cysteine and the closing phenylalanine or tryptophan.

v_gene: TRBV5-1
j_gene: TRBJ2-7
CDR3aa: CASSLGGGDSYEQYF

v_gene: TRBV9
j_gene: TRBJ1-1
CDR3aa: CASSEYSTGFGNTEAFF

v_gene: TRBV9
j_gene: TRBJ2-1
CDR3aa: CASSVDGPRTGRIF

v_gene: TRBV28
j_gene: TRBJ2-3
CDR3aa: CASSPESADTQYF

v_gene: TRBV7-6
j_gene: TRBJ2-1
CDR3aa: CASSLPRQGSSYNEQFF

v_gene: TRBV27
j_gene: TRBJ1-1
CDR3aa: CASSYGGWGRVTEAFF

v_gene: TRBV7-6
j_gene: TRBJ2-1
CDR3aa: CASSRLNRGDNEQFF

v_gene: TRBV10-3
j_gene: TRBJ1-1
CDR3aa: CAIRGVTEAFF

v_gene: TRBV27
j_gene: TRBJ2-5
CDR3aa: CASSLNPSGETQYF

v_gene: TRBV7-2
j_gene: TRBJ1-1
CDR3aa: CASSLEHLNTEAFF

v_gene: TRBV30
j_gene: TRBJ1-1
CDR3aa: CAWTDILTEAFF

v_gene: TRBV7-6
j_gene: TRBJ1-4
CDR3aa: CASSLAPGQPNEKLFF

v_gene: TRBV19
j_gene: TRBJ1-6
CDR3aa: CASSIGGGETVNSPLHF

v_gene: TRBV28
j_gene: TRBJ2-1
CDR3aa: CASSLTSGSLDEQFF

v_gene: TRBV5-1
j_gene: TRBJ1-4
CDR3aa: CASSLDSTPNEKLFF

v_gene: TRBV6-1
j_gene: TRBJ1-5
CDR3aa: CASSDLTGGTEPQHF

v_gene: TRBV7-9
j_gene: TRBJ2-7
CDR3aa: CASSLSAYEQYF

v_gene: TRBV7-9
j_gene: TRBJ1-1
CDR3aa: CASSLVSQGTEAFF

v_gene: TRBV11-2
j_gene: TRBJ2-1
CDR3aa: CATPGQGAYNEQFF

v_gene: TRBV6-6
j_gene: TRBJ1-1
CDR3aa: CAGSPSRGIVNTEAFF

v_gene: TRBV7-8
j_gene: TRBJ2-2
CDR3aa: CASSTPHTGMNGELFF

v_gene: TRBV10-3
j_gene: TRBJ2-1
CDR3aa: CAISMGQELSYNEQFF

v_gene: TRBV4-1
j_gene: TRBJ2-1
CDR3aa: CASSLGQGYNEQFF

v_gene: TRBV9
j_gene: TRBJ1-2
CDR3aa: CASSVGETSEGYTF

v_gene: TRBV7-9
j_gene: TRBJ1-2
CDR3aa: CASSVDSYGYTF

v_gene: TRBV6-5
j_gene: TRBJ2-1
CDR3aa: CASSYSQESSYNEQFF

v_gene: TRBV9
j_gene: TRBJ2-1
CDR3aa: CASSVGASGTPLGYNEQFF

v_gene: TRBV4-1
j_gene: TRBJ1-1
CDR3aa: CASSLSGSGTEAFF

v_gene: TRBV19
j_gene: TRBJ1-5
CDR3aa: CASNWGPGSNQPQHF

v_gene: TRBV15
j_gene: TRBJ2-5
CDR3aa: CATSRVGYQETQYF

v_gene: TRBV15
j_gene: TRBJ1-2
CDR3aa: CATSRAGNYGYTF

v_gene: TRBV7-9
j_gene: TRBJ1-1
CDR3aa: CASSEGTPEAFF

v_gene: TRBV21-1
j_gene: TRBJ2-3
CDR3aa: CASSKGTSGGEEDTQYF

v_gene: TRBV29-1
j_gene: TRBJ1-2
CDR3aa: CSVDTLGRNPDSNYGYTF

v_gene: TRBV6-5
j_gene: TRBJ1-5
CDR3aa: CASSDEVGHQPQHF

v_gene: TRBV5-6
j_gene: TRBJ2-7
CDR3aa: CASSLTRGEQYF

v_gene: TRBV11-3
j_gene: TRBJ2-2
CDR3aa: CASSPSGELFF

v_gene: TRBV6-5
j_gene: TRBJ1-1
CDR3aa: CASSYSAWTEAFF

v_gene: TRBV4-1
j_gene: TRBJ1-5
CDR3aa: CASSQEGLGVQPQHF

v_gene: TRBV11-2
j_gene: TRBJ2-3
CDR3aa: CASSLILSDTQYF

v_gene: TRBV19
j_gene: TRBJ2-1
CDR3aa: CASSIAPQGVNEQFF

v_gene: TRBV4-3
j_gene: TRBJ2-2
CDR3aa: CASNPGGRPGELFF

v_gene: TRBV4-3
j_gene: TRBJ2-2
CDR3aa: CASSQGVSYPNTGELFF

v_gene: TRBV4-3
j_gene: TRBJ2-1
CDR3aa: CASSQDTLSSYNEQFF

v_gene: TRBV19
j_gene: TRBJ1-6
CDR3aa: CASSAGWNSPLHF

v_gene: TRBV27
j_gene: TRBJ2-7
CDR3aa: CASSLLPSGATYEQYF

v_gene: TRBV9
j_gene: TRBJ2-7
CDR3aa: CASNSGLGSYEQYF

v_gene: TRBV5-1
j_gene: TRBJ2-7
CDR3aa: CASSLAESYEQYF